This T cell receptor (beta chain) was identified during a study of breast tumors, draining lymph nodes, adjacent tissues. Overall study findings and caveats: Compared with lymph nodes, tumors were less diverse; compared with nontumor tissue, more. Data fit most tumor T cells coming from lymph node, expanding in tumor. Luminal-like breast cancer showed significantly higher tumor–nontumor repertoire similarity than basal-like.

This CDR3 is 19 amino acids long. From germline, CDR1 is SGHTA and CDR2 FQGTGA. The V gene end was trimmed by 0 bases and the J gene end by 4 bases; junction bases not matched to a gene: 16. This clonotype showed up many times. The antigen remains undetermined. Using its own MiXCR run on the multiplex PCR reads, TCRdb lists one record per CDR3 protein. The sample includes 14,000 to 15,000 distinct CDR3 sequences, roughly 50% seen only once; the top ten take under 30%. The sequenced sample was tumor-adjacent breast tissue. The rearrangement joins TRBV7-3 to TRBJ2-3, with 7 positions matching TRBD2. This TCR was recovered from a female donor with breast cancer. Some clones in this sample may be carry-over from other donors' samples. In DNA form, the CDR3 reads TGTGCCAGCAGCTTAACGTGGGGGGTTGGCGGGACTAACGCAGATACGCAGTATTTT. This codes for CASSLTWGVGGTNADTQYF.